This is a list of T cell receptor beta chains from one sample in a study of shared clonotypes between healthy human individuals. The method was immunoSEQ multiplex PCR; TCRdb's version includes in-frame clones alone and lacks a portion of them. The sample carries over 400,000 clones, approximately 95% recorded once. The sample was naive CD4+ T cells sorted from blood. These receptors all come from a woman aged 30 to 39 in good health. Both conserved end residues are part of each CDR3. A D gene is named only where the DNA matches it firmly. Expanded clones get a size class; other rows say once, few or many, or leave the size out.

clone size	D gene	V gene	J gene	CDR3 protein	CDR3 DNA
-	TRBD1	TRBV7-3	TRBJ1-1	CASSFTGGGGNTEAFF	TGTGCCAGCAGCTTTACAGGGGGCGGAGGAAACACTGAAGCTTTCTTT
-	-	TRBV10-3	TRBJ1-1	CAIRGVGGLMNTEAFF	TGTGCCATCAGGGGTGTGGGGGGACTAATGAACACTGAAGCTTTCTTT
once	TRBD2	TRBV30	TRBJ2-3	CASQPPTSGQAADTQYF	TGTGCCTCCCAGCCCCCTACTAGCGGGCAGGCGGCAGATACGCAGTATTTT
-	-	TRBV6-5	TRBJ1-5	CASSRYSNQPQHF	TGTGCCAGCTCGCGATATAGCAATCAGCCCCAGCATTTT
few	-	TRBV6-1	TRBJ1-2	CASIPWGGDGYTF	TGTGCCAGCATCCCGTGGGGGGGAGATGGCTACACCTTC
-	-	TRBV18	TRBJ2-3	CASSPRPGIGGTDTQYF	TGTGCCAGCTCACCACGGCCGGGCATCGGAGGTACAGATACGCAGTATTTT
-	TRBD1	TRBV28	TRBJ1-1	CASRGGQMNTEAFF	TGTGCCAGCAGGGGGGGACAGATGAACACTGAAGCTTTCTTT
-	TRBD1	TRBV4-1	TRBJ1-1	CASSQPNRGKRPEAFF	TGCGCCAGCAGCCAACCTAACAGGGGGAAAAGGCCTGAAGCTTTCTTT
-	-	TRBV28	TRBJ1-1	CASSVLSGNTEAFF	TGTGCCAGCAGTGTCCTCTCAGGGAACACTGAAGCTTTCTTT
-	TRBD1	TRBV28	TRBJ1-5	CASSTHWTGGDQPQHF	TGTGCCAGCAGTACCCATTGGACAGGGGGTGATCAGCCCCAGCATTTT
-	-	TRBV18	TRBJ1-2	CASSPMEPEASYGYTF	TGTGCCAGCTCACCGATGGAGCCCGAGGCCAGCTATGGCTACACCTTC
-	-	TRBV4-2	TRBJ2-4	CASSQDPEGASGKNIQYF	TGTGCCAGCAGCCAAGATCCTGAGGGAGCGTCTGGCAAAAACATTCAGTACTTC
-	-	TRBV5-1	TRBJ2-1	CASSYYGAVYNEQFF	TGCGCCAGCAGCTATTATGGGGCGGTTTACAATGAGCAGTTCTTC
-	-	TRBV7-8	TRBJ2-4	CASSGERLLAKNIQYF	TGTGCCAGCAGCGGAGAGCGGTTGCTAGCCAAAAACATTCAGTACTTC
-	TRBD2	TRBV5-1	TRBJ2-1	CASSRGTSGSLIPPDEQFF	TGCGCCAGCAGCCGAGGGACTAGCGGGAGCCTAATACCGCCAGATGAGCAGTTCTTC
-	TRBD1	TRBV5-1	TRBJ1-5	CASSLGGTGNSNQPQHF	TGCGCCAGCAGCTTGGGGGGGACAGGCAATAGCAATCAGCCCCAGCATTTT
-	-	TRBV28	TRBJ2-1	CASRVGQLNEQFF	TGTGCCAGCAGAGTTGGACAGCTCAATGAGCAGTTCTTC
-	TRBD1	TRBV5-1	TRBJ1-2	CASSLEGGNSYTF	TGCGCCAGCAGCTTGGAAGGGGGCAACAGCTACACCTTC
-	TRBD2	TRBV5-1	TRBJ2-1	CASSLAGTSVYNEQFF	TGCGCCAGCAGCTTGGCCGGGACTAGCGTATACAATGAGCAGTTCTTC
once	-	TRBV19	TRBJ1-1	CASSIDVSQPGGTEAFF	TGTGCCAGTAGTATAGATGTCAGCCAACCTGGTGGCACTGAAGCTTTCTTT
-	-	TRBV18	TRBJ2-7	CASSPEDGYEQYF	TGTGCCAGCTCACCAGAGGACGGATACGAGCAGTACTTC
-	-	TRBV6-1	TRBJ2-7	CASSETGGAYEQYF	TGTGCCAGCAGTGAAACCGGCGGGGCCTACGAGCAGTACTTC
-	TRBD2	TRBV7-8	TRBJ2-1	CASSKRLAGGVGYNEQFF	TGTGCCAGCAGCAAAAGACTAGCGGGAGGGGTTGGCTACAATGAGCAGTTCTTC
-	-	TRBV10-3	TRBJ2-3	CAISMQGSGNTDTQYF	TGTGCCATCAGTATGCAGGGTTCGGGTAACACAGATACGCAGTATTTT
few	-	TRBV7-9	TRBJ2-7	CASSLITRGEQQYF	TGTGCCAGCAGCTTAATTACCCGCGGGGAGCAGCAGTACTTC
-	-	TRBV7-2	TRBJ1-1	CASSPRHQIEAFF	TGTGCCAGCAGCCCACGACATCAGATTGAAGCTTTCTTT
-	TRBD1	TRBV18	TRBJ2-1	CASSPPGQSFGNEQFF	TGTGCCAGCTCACCACCGGGACAGTCGTTTGGAAATGAGCAGTTCTTC
-	-	TRBV15	TRBJ2-7	CATSRDWGTGVRNEQYF	TGTGCCACCAGCAGAGATTGGGGGACGGGAGTAAGAAACGAGCAGTACTTC
-	TRBD2	TRBV4-2	TRBJ2-7	CASSQGPAGAYEQYF	TGTGCCAGCAGCCAAGGTCCGGCGGGGGCCTACGAGCAGTACTTC
once	-	TRBV5-4	TRBJ2-1	CASSLMDLNNEQFF	TGTGCCAGCAGCTTAATGGACCTAAACAATGAGCAGTTCTTC
-	TRBD2	TRBV5-1	TRBJ2-1	CASSHGLAVDNEQFF	TGCGCCAGCAGCCACGGGCTAGCGGTGGACAATGAGCAGTTCTTC
-	-	TRBV28	TRBJ1-1	CASTTPQGLSKAFF	TGTGCCAGCACCACCCCCCAGGGCCTTTCCAAAGCTTTCTTT
-	-	TRBV6-6	TRBJ1-5	CASRPRRGNQPQHF	TGTGCCAGCAGACCACGTCGAGGCAATCAGCCCCAGCATTTT
-	-	TRBV7-9	TRBJ2-2	CASSWRPNTGELFF	TGTGCCAGCAGCTGGAGGCCGAACACCGGGGAGCTGTTTTTT
-	-	TRBV10-3	TRBJ1-2	CAISFGQVGGYGYTF	TGTGCCATCAGTTTCGGACAAGTAGGGGGCTATGGCTACACCTTC
once	TRBD1	TRBV6-5	TRBJ2-5	CASSRQGTQTQYF	TGTGCCAGCAGTAGACAGGGGACGCAGACCCAGTACTTC
-	TRBD1	TRBV11-2	TRBJ2-3	CASRYRDRGDTQYF	TGTGCCAGCCGCTACCGGGACAGGGGTGATACGCAGTATTTT
-	TRBD1	TRBV28	TRBJ1-4	CASSPRGGAEEKLFF	TGTGCCAGCAGTCCCAGGGGGGGGGCGGAAGAAAAACTGTTTTTT
once	-	TRBV5-4	TRBJ2-1	CASSFGGRGIDEQFF	TGTGCCAGCAGCTTCGGAGGGAGAGGCATCGATGAGCAGTTCTTC
-	TRBD2	TRBV9	TRBJ2-1	CASSVDPRERGEQFF	TGTGCCAGCAGCGTAGATCCGCGGGAGCGGGGTGAGCAGTTCTTC
-	-	TRBV6-1	TRBJ1-5	CASSQRVIGNQPQHF	TGTGCCAGCAGTCAAAGGGTAATAGGCAATCAGCCCCAGCATTTT
-	TRBD2	TRBV4-1	TRBJ2-7	CASSQDSQLAGAEYEQYF	TGCGCCAGCAGCCAAGATAGCCAGCTAGCGGGAGCGGAGTACGAGCAGTACTTC
-	TRBD1	TRBV18	TRBJ1-2	CASSPRQGANYGYTF	TGTGCCAGCTCACCCCGACAGGGGGCAAACTATGGCTACACCTTC
-	TRBD2	TRBV2	TRBJ2-5	CASSFRLAGVQETQYF	TGTGCCAGCAGTTTCCGACTAGCGGGGGTCCAAGAGACCCAGTACTTC
-	-	TRBV19	TRBJ2-1	CASSTLTFSYNEQFF	TGTGCCAGTAGTACCCTGACATTCTCCTACAATGAGCAGTTCTTC
-	-	TRBV6-1	TRBJ1-1	CASSESRLPRDTEAFF	TGTGCCAGCAGTGAATCCCGCCTTCCACGGGACACTGAAGCTTTCTTT
-	TRBD2	TRBV2	TRBJ2-5	CASRVGLAGETQYF	TGTGCCAGCAGGGTCGGACTAGCGGGGGAGACCCAGTACTTC
-	TRBD2	TRBV5-6	TRBJ2-1	CASSLVASGNEQFF	TGTGCCAGCAGCTTGGTAGCTAGCGGGAATGAGCAGTTCTTC
-	TRBD1	TRBV25-1	TRBJ1-5	CASSGGTANQPQHF	TGTGCCAGCAGTGGGGGGACAGCAAATCAGCCCCAGCATTTT
-	TRBD1	TRBV5-1	TRBJ1-2	CASSWGKTGVDGYTF	TGCGCCAGCAGCTGGGGAAAGACAGGGGTCGACGGCTACACCTTC
-	-	TRBV5-1	TRBJ2-7	CASSPGYAQRYF	TGCGCCAGCAGCCCGGGGTACGCGCAAAGGTACTTC
-	-	TRBV2	TRBJ2-7	CASRVSLFYEQYF	TGTGCCAGCAGGGTATCCCTTTTCTACGAGCAGTACTTC
-	TRBD1	TRBV19	TRBJ2-5	CASSTGPPGQGRTQYF	TGTGCCAGTAGTACCGGACCTCCGGGACAGGGTCGGACCCAGTACTTC
-	TRBD1	TRBV5-6	TRBJ1-2	CASSSSWDRGFYYYGYTF	TGTGCCAGCAGCTCGTCGTGGGACAGGGGGTTTTATTACTATGGCTACACCTTC
-	-	TRBV7-9	TRBJ2-5	CASSLGGLETQYF	TGTGCCAGCAGCTTAGGGGGCTTGGAGACCCAGTACTTC
-	TRBD1	TRBV28	TRBJ1-5	CASSSGQGGNQPQHF	TGTGCCAGCAGTTCCGGACAGGGAGGTAATCAGCCCCAGCATTTT
-	TRBD2	TRBV5-4	TRBJ2-1	CASMPSGSYEQFF	TGTGCCAGCATGCCTAGCGGGAGCTATGAGCAGTTCTTC